This T cell receptor beta chain was obtained from a study of tumor-infiltrating lymphocytes in primary liver carcinoma. Study context: The five patients, who were men and women, ranged in age from 30 to 69 years. The yield of productive TCRbeta reads per sample was roughly 3.5 to 7.13 million and was similar across tissue types. Broader study findings: Blood fell significantly below tumors in its top-250-clone fraction (p = 0.039).

Co-extraction of both nucleic acids (RNA and DNA) used roughly 19-33 mg of unsorted bulk tissue. In regard to this clonotype: Its antigen is unknown.

The germline V gene has CDR1 MDHEN and CDR2 SYDVKM. V was cut by 6 bases and J by 3 bases, with 12 bases left in between. The CDR3 is 14 amino acids. The authors made TCR beta cDNA from approximately 500 ng total RNA with a constant-region primer. Generation of the TCR beta libraries relied on three nested multiplex PCR rounds using slightly modified ARM-PCR. For roughly 11 cycles apiece, the opening two PCR rounds ran with TRBV1-TRBV30 forward primers and a C-beta reverse primer. From the multiplex PCR reads, TCRdb called clonotypes with MiXCR, one entry per CDR3 protein. This table holds about 92,000 distinct CDR3 sequences, roughly 70% found once.

The receptor comes from a man aged 35-49 years with primary liver carcinoma and hepatitis B virus infection. Sample: tumor-adjacent normal liver tissue. The chain links TRBV28 to TRBJ2-4; a weak D match, TRBD1 (6 bases). The CDR3 nucleotides are TGTGCCAGCAGGGGACATCAGGGCAAAAACATTCAGTACTTC. Encoded protein: CASRGHQGKNIQYF.